This TCR beta chain was recorded in a study of cytomegalovirus exposure and HLA in healthy donors. Findings and limits, study-wide: A list of 164 TCR beta chains associated with cytomegalovirus was given. Some public TCRs appeared in many individuals, while most sequences were rare.

Only in-frame clones appear in the TCRdb table, and some are missing; sequencing was by immunoSEQ multiplex PCR. This table holds 150,000 to 200,000 clones, roughly 82% found once. In its sample, this clone was seen a few times. The antigen remains undetermined. The CDR3 runs 17 residues. Germline-derived CDR1 and CDR2 are SGHVS and FQNEAQ. V lost 2 bases and J lost 0; bases outside the gene matches: 5. Sequenced sample: PBMCs. This TCR derives from a man aged 18 to 30 in good health and CMV-seropositive. The chain carries TRBV7-8 and TRBJ2-1, with 9 bases aligning to TRBD2. The CDR3 sequence is CASSLTAGGISYNEQFF. The DNA of the CDR3 is TGTGCCAGCAGCTTAACAGCGGGAGGAATCTCCTACAATGAGCAGTTCTTC.